Below, one TCR beta chain is given with its context. No cognate antigen has been identified for it. No base quality values were provided; no much bigger clone lies one nucleotide off. This record belongs to a study of blood T cell repertoires in COVID-19 (dated by TCRdb to between 2020 and 2021). A note on the overall study: Samples covering the acute and convalescent phases of COVID-19 were provided by collaborators in the United States, Italy and Spain. The material from the prospective study consisted of cDNA or gDNA derived from T cells, B-cell-depleted T cells, or PBMCs. The dataset comprised deeply sampled blood TCRbeta repertoires from subjects exposed to, actively infected with, or recovered from COVID-19. The repertoires were released in a freely available public database meant as a resource for research on the immune response to SARS-CoV-2. The samples were drawn from the first 160 participants of the ongoing ImmuneRACE study and from some 1,300 subjects provided by 6 global collaborators. A de-identified subject ID, COVID-19 status, age in years and sex were almost always included in the sample metadata. Where available, HLA class I and class II types were obtained from metadata supplied by the sample provider rather than from assay-based typing. Results and caveats for the whole study, not just this receptor: Clinical and demographic metadata were provided uncurated, with the amount varying by source and participant.

The collaborating institutions used their own protocols to collect whole blood in K2EDTA tubes. For TCRbeta analysis, collaborator samples were shipped as frozen whole blood, as isolated PBMCs, or as DNA extracted from either sample type. The CDR3 spans 19 residues, from the cysteine through the phenylalanine. Only the CDR3 portion is preserved as DNA: 57 bases, with reading frame beginning at the first base. For this chain, trimming is 4 bases at the V end and 0 bases at the J end, and the number of junction bases without a gene match is 10. CDR1 and CDR2, looked up from the germline V gene (reference sequence), are LGHDT and YNNKEL. TCRbeta CDR3 regions were amplified from genomic DNA by means of the immunoSEQ Assay, a bias-controlled multiplex PCR. The original methods were these. The number of nucleated cells in each sample was estimated by amplification of reference gene primers within the assay. Sequence reads were collapsed and filtered to measure the absolute abundance of every unique TCRbeta CDR3 rearrangement. Productive Simpson clonality was computed per sample as the square root of Simpson's diversity index over productive rearrangements. This immuneACCESS table, as held by TCRdb, lists in-frame sequences with V and J called but not all clones. Of the missing ones, under half trace to an unresolved V gene in checked studies; the others have no known cause. The V and J calls and clone size are taken from that table; D and trimming were inferred from the DNA. Across this sample there are fewer than 200,000 clones, with 80% to 95% seen only once. The ten largest clones take up 0.5% to 0.6% of the sample.

Here the chain combines TRBV3-1 (or the pseudogene TRBV3-2) and TRBJ2-3; 13 junctional bases match TRBD2. This TCR came from a man aged 45-65 years with acute or convalescent COVID-19. Sequenced sample: peripheral blood. The nucleotide sequence is given as TGTGCCAGCAGCCCCTTACGGACTAGCGGGAGTTATAGCACAGATACGCAGTATTTT. The resulting protein is CASSPLRTSGSYSTDTQYF.